Sequencing of this T cell receptor (beta chain) was carried out in a study of T cells in Graves' hyperthyroidism and ophthalmopathy. General study findings and limits: Blood also carried most thyroid clonotypes expanded above 0.001.

This clonotype has ten or more counts. Its antigen is unknown. Amplification targeted TCR beta CDR3 regions from RNA transcripts. With the HTBI primer set, the TCR CDR3 went through a first round of RT-PCR. TCRdb passed the multiplex PCR reads through MiXCR, listing each CDR3 protein once. This sample has a few hundred thousand distinct CDR3 sequences, with 12% to 15% found just once. Per germline, CDR1 MNHNS and CDR2 SASEGT. The length of the CDR3 is 11 residues. The V and J ends lost 5 bases and 11 bases respectively, with 12 bases between them. The sample comprised blood. This TCR was sampled from a woman aged 40 to 50 with Graves' ophthalmopathy. This sequence joins TRBV6-1 and TRBJ1-1; D unresolved. DNA of the CDR3: TGTGCCAGCAGTAGAGGGCCTGCGGCTTTCTTT. Translation gives CASSRGPAAFF.